The clone carrying this TCR beta chain has ten or more counts. Antigen specificity is unknown. This CDR3 contains 15 residues. Germline V gene sequence: CDR1 SGHKS, CDR2 YYEKEE (reference sequence). V lost 1 base to trimming and J lost 1 base; unmatched junction nucleotides: 3. Researchers took RNA transcripts and amplified the TCR beta CDR3 regions from them. First-round RT-PCR of the TCR CDR3 relied on the HTBI primer set. TCRdb re-analysed the multiplex PCR reads in MiXCR, keeping a single row per CDR3 protein. The sample has roughly 840,000 distinct CDR3 sequences; approximately 40% are singletons. This entry is derived from a study of T cells in Graves' hyperthyroidism and ophthalmopathy. In the study overall: Before any treatment, at initial diagnosis, peripheral blood was collected.

Overall study results and limits: Stable hyperthyroidism and ophthalmopathy were separated using 13 V-J signatures. Most clonotypes expanded in thyroid above 0.001 were likewise present in blood.

The receptor comes from a man aged 18 to 30 with Graves' hyperthyroidism. Sequenced sample: blood. The chain couples TRBV5-5 to TRBJ2-5; the match to TRBD1 covers 8 bases. The CDR3 DNA follows: TGTGCCAGCAGCTTGTACGGGACAGGCCAAGAGACCCAGTACTTC. Amino acid sequence: CASSLYGTGQETQYF.